These T cell receptor beta chains were read from a single sample in a study of beta chain features in type 1 diabetes. Clones were sequenced by immunoSEQ multiplex PCR, and TCRdb holds only the in-frame ones, with some missing. Of roughly 500,000 clones listed, 30% are singletons. The sequenced sample consisted of naive CD4+ T cells from blood. The receptors were gathered from a young man in good health. The CDR3 runs from the conserved cysteine through the conserved F or W. A D gene is named only where the DNA matches it firmly. Clone size is stated in some rows and not others, as once, few, many or a class when expanded.

j_call | d_call | clone_size | v_call | cdr3_nt | cdr3_aa
TRBJ2-5 | TRBD1 | few | TRBV5-6 | TGTGCCAGCAGCACCGGGACAGGGGCCTTAAGGGCCCAGTACTTC | CASSTGTGALRAQYF
TRBJ2-3 | TRBD2 | few | TRBV9 | TGTGCCAGCAGCCCAGCCCAACTAGCGGGCGTCACAGATACGCAGTATTTT | CASSPAQLAGVTDTQYF
TRBJ2-1 | NA | few | TRBV7-2 | TGTGCCAGCAGCTTAGTCTCTGAGCAGTTCTTC | CASSLVSEQFF
TRBJ1-1 | NA | few | TRBV30 | TGTGCCTGGAGTCTCACAAGGGGGAACACTGAAGCTTTCTTT | CAWSLTRGNTEAFF
TRBJ2-2 | NA | NA | TRBV25-1 | TGTGCCAGCAGTGAATACAGCGACACCGGGGAGCTGTTTTTT | CASSEYSDTGELFF
TRBJ2-7 | TRBD2 | NA | TRBV5-1 | TGCGCCAGCAGCCCACGGACTAGCGGGAGTATCTACGAGCAGTACTTC | CASSPRTSGSIYEQYF
TRBJ2-3 | NA | NA | TRBV30 | TGTGCCTGGAGGGTGGGCTACACAGATACGCAGTATTTT | CAWRVGYTDTQYF
TRBJ2-7 | TRBD2 | NA | TRBV7-8 | TGTGCCAGCAGCTTTGGACTAGCGGACTCCTACGAGCAGTACTTC | CASSFGLADSYEQYF
TRBJ2-2 | TRBD1 | NA | TRBV2 | TGTGCCAAAAGCATTGCCCGACAGGGTGGTCACACCGGGGAGCTGTTTTTT | CAKSIARQGGHTGELFF
TRBJ2-3 | NA | few | TRBV7-3 | TGTGCCAGCAGCACTGGCCCCCAACCCAGAGATACGCAGTATTTT | CASSTGPQPRDTQYF
TRBJ2-1 | NA | few | TRBV19 | TGTGCCAGTAGTCCACTGGGACAAACCTACAATGAGCAGTTCTTC | CASSPLGQTYNEQFF
TRBJ2-7 | TRBD1 | NA | TRBV2 | TGTGCCAGCAGGTTTGACAGGGTCTACGAGCAGTACTTC | CASRFDRVYEQYF
TRBJ2-1 | TRBD2 | few | TRBV10-3 | TGTGCCACCGGACTAGCGGTCTACAATGAGCAGTTCTTC | CATGLAVYNEQFF
TRBJ1-1 | NA | NA | TRBV20-1 | TGCAGGGGAATTGAGGGTACTGAAGCTTTCTTT | CRGIEGTEAFF
TRBJ2-3 | NA | NA | TRBV29-1 | TGCAGCGTTGAAGGAAGGGCGTCGGCGACTACTAGCACAGATACGCAGTATTTT | CSVEGRASATTSTDTQYF
TRBJ2-7 | TRBD2 | few | TRBV29-1 | TGCAGCGTAGCTAGCGGGCTGAGCTCCTACGAGCAGTACTTC | CSVASGLSSYEQYF
TRBJ2-1 | NA | few | TRBV13 | TGTGCCAGCAGCCCCGCCTACAATGAGCAGTTCTTC | CASSPAYNEQFF
TRBJ2-1 | TRBD1 | few | TRBV29-1 | TGCAGCGAAAAAGGACAGGTTTACAATGAGCAGTTCTTC | CSEKGQVYNEQFF